This T cell receptor beta chain was observed in a study of post-analysis software for immune sequencing data. Study background: The study covered relapsing-remitting, secondary progressive and progressive-relapsing courses of multiple sclerosis. Study-level points and caveats: The normalized Chao1 diversity of multiple sclerosis patients was significantly lower than that of controls. By F measure, samples from a shared preparation batch strongly co-clustered. Included in a set of about 5 TRBV segments more frequent in patients than controls were TRBV5-6, TRBV5-1 and TRBV20-1.

cDNA libraries for TCR beta contained unique molecular identifiers. Input of roughly 0.95 to 11 million T cells yielded a few hundred thousand cDNA molecules. MiXCR was run by TCRdb on the PCR reads, yielding one entry per CDR3 protein. Counted here are hundreds of thousands of distinct CDR3 sequences, approximately 59% occurring once; the ten biggest clones make up about 10%. Germline CDR1 reads SGHVS; CDR2 reads FNYEAQ. The CDR3 consists of 14 residues. V was trimmed by 1 base and J by 7 bases, leaving 13 bases between them. There are a few counts of this clonotype. The target antigen is unknown. Sequencing was performed on blood. The origin of this receptor is a girl aged 2 to 10 with multiple sclerosis. The chain couples TRBV7-6 to TRBJ1-2, with D perhaps matching TRBD1 (6 bases). CDR3 protein: CASSLGAGAFGYTF. The CDR3 bases are TGTGCCAGCAGCTTAGGTGCAGGGGCGTTTGGCTACACCTTC.